This is a list of T cell receptor beta chains from one sample in a study of cytotoxic CD8 clonotypes in ibrutinib-treated CLL. Only in-frame clones appear in the TCRdb table, and some are missing; sequencing was by immunoSEQ multiplex PCR. The data contain a few hundred thousand clones, roughly 70% of them singletons. Sequencing used PBMCs, obtained after 24 months of ibrutinib treatment. The receptors come from a human donor with chronic lymphocytic leukemia. The CDR3 runs from the conserved cysteine through the conserved F or W. The D gene is left open where the match is weak. Size values are once, few and many counts, or a class for expanded clones, and some rows have none.

TRBV27	few	TRBJ1-1	-	TGTGCCAGCAGTCCCCGACGAGGGGGATTCACTGAAGCTTTCTTT	CASSPRRGGFTEAFF
TRBV7-3	-	TRBJ2-1	-	TGTGCCAGCAGCTTCTTCGGCCACCCCCGGGACAATGAGCAGTTCTTC	CASSFFGHPRDNEQFF
TRBV11-2	-	TRBJ2-4	TRBD2	TGTGCCAGCAGCTTGGGACTAGAAAACATTCAGTACTTC	CASSLGLENIQYF
TRBV30	-	TRBJ2-1	-	TGTGCCTGGAGCGGGCCTAACAATGAGCAGTTCTTC	CAWSGPNNEQFF
TRBV18	few	TRBJ1-2	-	TGTGCCAGCTCACCAGGGCAGGACAACCCCAGGGGCTACACCTTC	CASSPGQDNPRGYTF
TRBV7-3	once	TRBJ2-2	-	TGTGCCAGCAGCTTAATGGGGGTGGTCGCGAACACCGGGGAGCTGTTTTTT	CASSLMGVVANTGELFF
TRBV20-1	-	TRBJ1-1	-	TGCAGTGCCAAGGCCACTGAAGCTTTCTTT	CSAKATEAFF
TRBV6-1	few	TRBJ2-3	-	TGTGCCACCCGGAGGGGGGGCGTAGATACGCAGTATTTT	CATRRGGVDTQYF
TRBV28	once	TRBJ2-1	-	TGTGCCAGCAGTGCCGTCTTACTAAATGAGCAGTTCTTC	CASSAVLLNEQFF
TRBV9	-	TRBJ2-2	-	TGTGCCAGCAGCGTCCCGAGGGACGGGGAGCTGTTTTTT	CASSVPRDGELFF
TRBV29-1	few	TRBJ1-1	-	TGCAGCGTTGCAGAGAACACTGAAGCTTTCTTT	CSVAENTEAFF
TRBV4-1	-	TRBJ2-7	-	TGCGCCAGCAGCCAAGGCGGGTACCTCCCTTCCTACGAGCAGTACTTC	CASSQGGYLPSYEQYF
TRBV11-3	few	TRBJ2-7	-	TGTGCCAGCAGCTTGGGGGACACTACCTACGAGCAGTACTTC	CASSLGDTTYEQYF
TRBV13	-	TRBJ2-6	-	TGTGCCAGCAGCTTTTGGGCAGGGCTCTCCTCTGGGGCCAACGTCCTGACTTTC	CASSFWAGLSSGANVLTF
TRBV19	-	TRBJ2-2	-	TGTGCCAGTGTCCCAGGGACGAACACCGGGGAGCTGTTTTTT	CASVPGTNTGELFF
TRBV5-1	-	TRBJ2-7	TRBD1	TGCGCCAGCAGCACCCGGACAGGGGGAGGCGAGCAGTACTTC	CASSTRTGGGEQYF
TRBV6-6	-	TRBJ1-1	TRBD1	TGTGCCAGCAGTTACACAGGGGGAAACACTGAAGCTTTCTTT	CASSYTGGNTEAFF
TRBV6-6	once	TRBJ2-7	-	TGTGCCAGCACCAGGGACAGTCTAGCGCCCTACGAGCAGTACTTC	CASTRDSLAPYEQYF
TRBV5-6	-	TRBJ2-7	-	TGTGCCAGCAGCTTGGGTTACCCGGGGTTCGAGCAGTACTTC	CASSLGYPGFEQYF
TRBV28	few	TRBJ1-2	-	TGTGCCAGCGAACGCCGCGGTGAAGCTAACTATGGCTACACCTTC	CASERRGEANYGYTF
TRBV6-5	-	TRBJ1-3	-	TGTGCCAGCAGTAAGGCGGCAGGAAACACCATATATTTT	CASSKAAGNTIYF
TRBV7-2	-	TRBJ2-2	-	TGTGCCAGCAGCTTAGAAGGGGCGTACACCGGGGAGCTGTTTTTT	CASSLEGAYTGELFF
TRBV7-9	-	TRBJ1-5	TRBD1	TGTGCCAGCAGCTCAGGGACAGCCAACAATCAGCCCCAGCATTTT	CASSSGTANNQPQHF
TRBV7-2	-	TRBJ2-1	-	TGTGCCAGCAGCTTGTCGCGGGACCGCAATGAGCAGTTCTTC	CASSLSRDRNEQFF
TRBV29-1	-	TRBJ1-2	-	TGCAGCGACGACGGGTATACAGAGGATGGCTACACCTTC	CSDDGYTEDGYTF
TRBV11-2	-	TRBJ1-2	-	TGTGCCAGCAGCTTAGATCTGGCAGGAGCTAACTATGGCTACACCTTC	CASSLDLAGANYGYTF
TRBV7-8	-	TRBJ2-1	-	TGTGCCAGCAGCTTAGCGGAGGAACTCTCCTACAATGAGCAGTTCTTC	CASSLAEELSYNEQFF
TRBV11-2	-	TRBJ2-7	-	TGTGCCAGCAGCTTAGCTGTGGACATTGCCTACGAGCAGTACTTC	CASSLAVDIAYEQYF
TRBV19	-	TRBJ2-1	-	TGTGCCAGTAGGGAGGAAGGGGCGGCCAATGAGCAGTTCTTC	CASREEGAANEQFF
TRBV28	-	TRBJ2-7	-	TGTGCCAGCAGCCCTGACGCCCCGAACGAGCAGTACTTC	CASSPDAPNEQYF
TRBV11-2	few	TRBJ2-3	TRBD2	TGTGCCAGCAGCTCCGTTTTCGAGCGGGAATGGGATACGCAGTATTTT	CASSSVFEREWDTQYF
TRBV19	-	TRBJ2-1	TRBD2	TGTGCCAGTAGTATTTGGGAGGGACGCAATGAGCAGTTCTTC	CASSIWEGRNEQFF
TRBV5-1	-	TRBJ2-1	-	TGCGCCAGCCGTGAGGGAGGCACTTGGGATGAGCAGTTCTTC	CASREGGTWDEQFF
TRBV6-4	-	TRBJ2-3	-	TGTGCCAGCAGTAACTATTGGGGCACAGATACGCAGTATTTT	CASSNYWGTDTQYF
TRBV7-2	-	TRBJ2-1	-	TGTGCCAGCAGCTTTTCCGACAACCCATACAATGAGCAGTTCTTC	CASSFSDNPYNEQFF
TRBV7-9	few	TRBJ2-7	TRBD1	TGTGCCAGCAGCGATGGGACAGGAGACTACGAGCAGTACTTC	CASSDGTGDYEQYF
TRBV9	-	TRBJ2-3	TRBD2	TGTGCCAGCAGCGCGACCGGGACTAGCGATTTTGCGCAGTATTTT	CASSATGTSDFAQYF
TRBV4-2	few	TRBJ2-2	TRBD2	TGTGCCAGCAGCCAGGCTACTAGCGGGGGGAACACCGGGGAGCTGTTTTTT	CASSQATSGGNTGELFF
TRBV6-5	-	TRBJ2-1	-	TGTGCCAGCCAAAGACAGGCCTCCTACAATGAGCAGTTCTTC	CASQRQASYNEQFF